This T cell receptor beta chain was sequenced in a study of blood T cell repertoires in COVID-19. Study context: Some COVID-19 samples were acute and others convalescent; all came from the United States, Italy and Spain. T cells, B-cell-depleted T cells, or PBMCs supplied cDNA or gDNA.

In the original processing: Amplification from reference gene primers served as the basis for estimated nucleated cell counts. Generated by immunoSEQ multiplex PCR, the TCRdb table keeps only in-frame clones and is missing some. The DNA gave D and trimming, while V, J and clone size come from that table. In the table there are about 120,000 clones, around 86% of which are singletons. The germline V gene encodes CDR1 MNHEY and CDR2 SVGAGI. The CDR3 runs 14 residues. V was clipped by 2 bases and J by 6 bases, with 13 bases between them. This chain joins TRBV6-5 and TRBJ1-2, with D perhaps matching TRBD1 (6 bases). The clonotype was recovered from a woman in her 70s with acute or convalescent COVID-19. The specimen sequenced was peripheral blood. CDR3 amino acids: CASSYQSGTNGYTF. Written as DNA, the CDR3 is TGTGCCAGCAGTTACCAGTCCGGGACAAATGGCTACACCTTC.